The 5 T cell receptor beta chains presented below share a single source sample, sequenced in a study of PD-L1 blockade in urothelial cancer. Data came from immunoSEQ multiplex PCR; TCRdb stores just in-frame clones and leaves some out. The top ten hold about 0.94% of the sample, which has fewer than 90,000 clones, 91% seen once. Time point specified: peripheral blood 6 weeks after treatment start. The specimen comprised PBMCs, sampled around atezolizumab (anti-PD-L1) treatment. These receptor sequences come from a woman at least 80 years old with urothelial cancer.

J is TRBJ2-1 and V is TRBV7-6; 10 positions match TRBD2. CDR1 SGHVS and CDR2 FNYEAQ come from the germline V gene. Trimming removed 4 bases from V and 6 bases from J; junction bases left unmatched: 6. The CDR3 spans 15 residues. The DNA of the CDR3 is TGTGCCAGCAGCTCGGGGACTAGCGCCCGCAATGAGCAGTTCTTC. Its translation is CASSSGTSARNEQFF. The variable domain in full, with the rest retrieved from reference TRBV7-6 and TRBJ2-1, is GAGVSQSPRYKVTKRGQDVALRCDPISGHVSLYWYRQALGQGPEFLTYFNYEAQQDKSGLPNDRFSAERPEGSISTLTIQRTEQRDSAMYRCASSSGTSARNEQFFGPGTRLTVL.

This sequence joins TRBV5-4 and TRBJ1-1, with D maybe TRBD1 (5 bases). Germline CDR1 SGHNT, CDR2 YYREEE (reference sequence). The CDR3 length is 11 residues. Trimming removed 4 bases at V and 7 bases at J, with 8 bases between. The CDR3 nucleotides are TGTGCCAGCAGCGCAGGGTTTGAAGCTTTCTTT. This gives the protein CASSAGFEAFF.

This rearrangement joins TRBV4-2 to TRBJ1-3; D gene ambiguous. Germline CDR1 LGHNA, CDR2 YNFKEQ. CDR3 size: 15 residues. With 0 bases removed from V and 3 bases from J, the gap between germline ends came to 9 bases. The CDR3 coding sequence is TGTGCCAGCAGCCAAGAGGAGGGTCGTGGAAACACCATATATTTT. Its translation is CASSQEEGRGNTIYF.

The V call is TRBV11-2, the J call TRBJ1-5; D not resolved. Germline loops: CDR1 SGHAT, CDR2 FQNNGV. The length of the CDR3 is 13 residues. Trimming pared 0 bases from V and 6 bases from J, leaving 6 bases between. The CDR3 DNA reads TGTGCCAGCAGCTTAGAGCGGGGTCAGCCCCAGCATTTT. Translating it yields CASSLERGQPQHF.

V gene TRBV5-5 combines with J gene TRBJ2-5; 8 bases are shared with TRBD1. CDR3 length: 13 residues. CDR1 is SGHKS and CDR2 is YYEKEE in the germline V gene (reference sequence). Trimming took 2 bases from V and 4 from J; bases not matched to a gene: 1. Here the CDR3 reads CASSLQGGETQYF. The CDR3 coding sequence is TGTGCCAGCAGCTTACAGGGGGGAGAGACCCAGTACTTC.